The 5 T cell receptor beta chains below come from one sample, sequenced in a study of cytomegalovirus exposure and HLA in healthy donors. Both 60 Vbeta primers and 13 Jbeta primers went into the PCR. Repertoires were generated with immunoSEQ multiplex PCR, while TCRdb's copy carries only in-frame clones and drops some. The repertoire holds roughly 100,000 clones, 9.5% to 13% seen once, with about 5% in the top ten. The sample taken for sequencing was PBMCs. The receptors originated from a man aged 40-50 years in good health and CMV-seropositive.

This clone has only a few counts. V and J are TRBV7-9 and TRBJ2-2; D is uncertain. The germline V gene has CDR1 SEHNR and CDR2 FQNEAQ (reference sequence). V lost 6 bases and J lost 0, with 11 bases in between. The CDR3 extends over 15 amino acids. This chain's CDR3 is CASRLGTANTGELFF. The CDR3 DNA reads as TGTGCCAGCAGACTCGGAACAGCGAACACCGGGGAGCTGTTTTTT.

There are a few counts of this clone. CDR3 DNA sequence: TGTGCCAGCAGCTTAGGACTAGGGGGCGCGGGTTATGGCTACACCTTC. It yields the protein CASSLGLGGAGYGYTF. V is TRBV7-6 and J is TRBJ1-2; 7 bases match TRBD1. The length of the CDR3 is 16 residues. Germline-derived CDR1 and CDR2 are SGHVS and FNYEAQ. The trim removed 1 base at V and 5 bases at J, leaving 10 bases unmatched.

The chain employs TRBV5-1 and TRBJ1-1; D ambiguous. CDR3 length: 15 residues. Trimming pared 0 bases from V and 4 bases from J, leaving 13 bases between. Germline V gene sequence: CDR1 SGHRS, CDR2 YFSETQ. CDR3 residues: CASSLEGRDITEAFF. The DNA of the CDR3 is TGCGCCAGCAGCTTGGAAGGACGGGATATCACTGAAGCTTTCTTT.

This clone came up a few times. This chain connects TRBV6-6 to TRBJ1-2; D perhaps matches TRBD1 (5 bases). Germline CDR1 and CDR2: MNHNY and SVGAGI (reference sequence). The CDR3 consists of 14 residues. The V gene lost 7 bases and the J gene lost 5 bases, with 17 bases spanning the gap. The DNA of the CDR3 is TGTGCCAGCACCCTAGGAGGGACCGCGTATGGCTACACCTTC. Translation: CASTLGGTAYGYTF.

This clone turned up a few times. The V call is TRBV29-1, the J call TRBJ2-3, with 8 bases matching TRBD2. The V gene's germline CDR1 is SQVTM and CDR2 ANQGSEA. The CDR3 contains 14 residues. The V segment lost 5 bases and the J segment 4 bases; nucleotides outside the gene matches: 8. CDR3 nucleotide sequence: TGCAGCGTTATTAGCGGGGAGAGGGCAGATACGCAGTATTTT. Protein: CSVISGERADTQYF.